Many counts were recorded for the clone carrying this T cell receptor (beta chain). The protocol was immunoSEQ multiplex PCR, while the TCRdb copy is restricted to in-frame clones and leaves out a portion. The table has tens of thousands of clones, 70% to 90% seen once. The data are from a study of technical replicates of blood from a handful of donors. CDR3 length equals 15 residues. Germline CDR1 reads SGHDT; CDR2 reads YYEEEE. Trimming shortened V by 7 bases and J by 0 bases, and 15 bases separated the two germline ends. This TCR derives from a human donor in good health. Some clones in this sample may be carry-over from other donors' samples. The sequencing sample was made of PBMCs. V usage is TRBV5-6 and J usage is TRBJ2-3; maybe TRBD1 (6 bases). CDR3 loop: CASLDGTLSTDTQYF. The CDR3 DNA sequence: TGTGCCAGCCTGGACGGGACACTTAGCACAGATACGCAGTATTTT. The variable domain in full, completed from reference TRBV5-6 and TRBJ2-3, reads DAGVTQSPTHLIKTRGQQVTLRCSPKSGHDTVSWYQQALGQGPQFIFQYYEEEERQRGNFPDRFSGHQFPNYSSELNVNALLLGDSALYLCASLDGTLSTDTQYFGPGTRLTVL.